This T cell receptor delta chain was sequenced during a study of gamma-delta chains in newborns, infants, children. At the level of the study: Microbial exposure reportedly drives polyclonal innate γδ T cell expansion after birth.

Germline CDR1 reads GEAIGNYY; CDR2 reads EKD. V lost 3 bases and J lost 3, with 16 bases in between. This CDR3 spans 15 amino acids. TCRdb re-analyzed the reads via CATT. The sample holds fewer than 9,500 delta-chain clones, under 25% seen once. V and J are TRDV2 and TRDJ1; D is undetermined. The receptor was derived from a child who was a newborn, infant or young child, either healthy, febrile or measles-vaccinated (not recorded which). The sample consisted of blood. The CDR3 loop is CACDPLGGSADKLIF. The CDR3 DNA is TGTGCCTGTGACCCTCTCGGAGGATCTGCCGATAAACTCATCTTT.